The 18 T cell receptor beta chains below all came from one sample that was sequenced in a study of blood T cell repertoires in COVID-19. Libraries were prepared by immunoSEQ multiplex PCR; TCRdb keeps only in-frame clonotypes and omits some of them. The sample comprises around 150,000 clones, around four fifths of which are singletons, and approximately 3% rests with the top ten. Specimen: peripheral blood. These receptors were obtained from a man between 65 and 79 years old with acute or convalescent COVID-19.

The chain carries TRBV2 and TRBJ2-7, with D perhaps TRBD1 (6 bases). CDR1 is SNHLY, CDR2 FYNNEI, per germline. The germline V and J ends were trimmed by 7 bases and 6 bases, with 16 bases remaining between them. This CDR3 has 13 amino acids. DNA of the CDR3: TGTGCCAGCATGCCAGGGGAAGGGCGCGAGCAGTACTTC. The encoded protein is CASMPGEGREQYF.

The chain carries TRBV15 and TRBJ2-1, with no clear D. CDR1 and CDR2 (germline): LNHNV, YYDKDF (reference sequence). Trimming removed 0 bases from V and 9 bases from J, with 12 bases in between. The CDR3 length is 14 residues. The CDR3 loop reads CATSRDGQRSEQFF. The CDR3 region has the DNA TGTGCCACCAGCAGAGATGGGCAAAGAAGTGAGCAGTTCTTC.

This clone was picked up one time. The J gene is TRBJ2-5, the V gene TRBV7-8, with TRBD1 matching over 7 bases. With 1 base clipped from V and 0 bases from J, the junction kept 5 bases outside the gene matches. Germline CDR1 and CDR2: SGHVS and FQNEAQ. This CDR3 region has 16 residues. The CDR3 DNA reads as TGTGCCAGCAGCTTAGGACAGACAGGGTACCAAGAGACCCAGTACTTC. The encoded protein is CASSLGQTGYQETQYF.

Here the CDR3 reads CASSQDPPTSGNTDTQYF. The CDR3 DNA reads as TGTGCCAGCAGCCAAGATCCCCCTACCAGCGGGAACACAGATACGCAGTATTTT. V usage is TRBV3-1 (or the pseudogene TRBV3-2) and J usage is TRBJ2-3, with 7 bases identical to TRBD2. The CDR3 extends over 18 amino acids. Per the germline V gene, CDR1 is LGHDT and CDR2 is YNNKEL (reference sequence). V lost 0 bases, J lost 2 bases, and 11 bases stayed unmatched.

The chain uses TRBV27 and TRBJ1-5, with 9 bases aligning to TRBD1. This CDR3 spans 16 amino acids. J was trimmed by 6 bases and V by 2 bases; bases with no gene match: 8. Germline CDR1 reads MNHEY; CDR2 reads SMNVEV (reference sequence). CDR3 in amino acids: CASSLHRGLGVQPQHF. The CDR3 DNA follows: TGTGCCAGCAGTTTACACAGGGGGCTGGGGGTTCAGCCCCAGCATTTT.

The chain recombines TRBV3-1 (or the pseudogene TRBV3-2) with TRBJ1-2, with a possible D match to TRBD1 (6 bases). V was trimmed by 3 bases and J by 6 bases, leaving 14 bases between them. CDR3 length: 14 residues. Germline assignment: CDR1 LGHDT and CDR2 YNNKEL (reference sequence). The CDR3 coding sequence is TGTGCCAGCAGCCATGCCGGGAGGGGGGATGGCTACACCTTC. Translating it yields CASSHAGRGDGYTF.

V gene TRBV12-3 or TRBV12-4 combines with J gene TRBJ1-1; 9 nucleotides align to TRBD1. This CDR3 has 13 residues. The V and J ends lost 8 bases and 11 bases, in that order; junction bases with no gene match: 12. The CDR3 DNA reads TGTGCCAGCGTTGAACAGGGGGCTACAGTCGCTTTCTTT. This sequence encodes CASVEQGATVAFF.

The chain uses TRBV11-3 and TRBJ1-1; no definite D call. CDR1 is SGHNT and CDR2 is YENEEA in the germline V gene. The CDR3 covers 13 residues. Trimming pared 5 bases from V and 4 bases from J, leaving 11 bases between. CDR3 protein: CASSQTGGTEAFF. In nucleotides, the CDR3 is TGTGCCAGCAGCCAAACTGGAGGCACTGAAGCTTTCTTT.

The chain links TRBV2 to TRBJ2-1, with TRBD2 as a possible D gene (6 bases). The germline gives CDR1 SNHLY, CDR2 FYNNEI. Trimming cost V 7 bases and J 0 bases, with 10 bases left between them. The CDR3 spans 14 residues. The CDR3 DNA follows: TGTGCCAGCATTGCCGGGAGCTCCTACAATGAGCAGTTCTTC. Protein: CASIAGSSYNEQFF.

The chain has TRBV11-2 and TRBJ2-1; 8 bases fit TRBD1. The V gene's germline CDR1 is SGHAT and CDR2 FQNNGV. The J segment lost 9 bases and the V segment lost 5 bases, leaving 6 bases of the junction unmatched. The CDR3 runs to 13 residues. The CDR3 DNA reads TGTGCCAGCAGCCTCGACAGGGGTGGTGAGCAGTTCTTC. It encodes CASSLDRGGEQFF. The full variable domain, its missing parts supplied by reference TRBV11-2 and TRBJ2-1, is EAGVAQSPRYKIIEKRQSVAFWCNPISGHATLYWYQQILGQGPKLLIQFQNNGVVDDSQLPKDRFSAERLKGVDSTLKIQPAKLEDSAVYLCASSLDRGGEQFFGPGTRLTVL.

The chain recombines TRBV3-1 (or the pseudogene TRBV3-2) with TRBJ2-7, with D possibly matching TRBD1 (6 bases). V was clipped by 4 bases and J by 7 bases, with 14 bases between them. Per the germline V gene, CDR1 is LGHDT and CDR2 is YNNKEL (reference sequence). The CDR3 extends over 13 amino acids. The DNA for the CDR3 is TGTGCCAGCAGCCCGGCTCGCCAGGGGGAGCAGTACTTC. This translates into CASSPARQGEQYF.

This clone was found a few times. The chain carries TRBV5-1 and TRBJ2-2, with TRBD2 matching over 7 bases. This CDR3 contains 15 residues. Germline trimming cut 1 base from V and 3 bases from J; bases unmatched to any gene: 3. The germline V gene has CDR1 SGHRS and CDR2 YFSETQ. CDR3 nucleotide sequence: TGCGCCAGCAGCTTGCCGGGGGGATACACCGGGGAGCTGTTTTTT. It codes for CASSLPGGYTGELFF.

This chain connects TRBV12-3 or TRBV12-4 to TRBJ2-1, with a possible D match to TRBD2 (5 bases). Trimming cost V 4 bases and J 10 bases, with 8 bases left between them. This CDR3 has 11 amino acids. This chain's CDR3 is CASSSLAEQFF. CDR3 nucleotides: TGTGCCAGCAGTTCCCTAGCAGAGCAGTTCTTC.

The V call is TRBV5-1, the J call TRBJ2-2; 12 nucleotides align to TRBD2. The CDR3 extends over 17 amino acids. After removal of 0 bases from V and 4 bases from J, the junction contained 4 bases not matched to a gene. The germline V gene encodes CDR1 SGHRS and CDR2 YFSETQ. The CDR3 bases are TGCGCCAGCAGCTTGGGCACTAGCGGGGGGATCACCGGGGAGCTGTTTTTT. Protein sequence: CASSLGTSGGITGELFF.

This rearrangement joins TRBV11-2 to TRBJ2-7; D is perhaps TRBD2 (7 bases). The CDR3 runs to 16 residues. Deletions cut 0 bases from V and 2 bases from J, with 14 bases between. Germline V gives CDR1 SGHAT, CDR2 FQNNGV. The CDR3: CASSLESRGLTYEQYF. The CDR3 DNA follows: TGTGCCAGCAGCTTAGAATCGCGGGGGCTCACCTACGAGCAGTACTTC.

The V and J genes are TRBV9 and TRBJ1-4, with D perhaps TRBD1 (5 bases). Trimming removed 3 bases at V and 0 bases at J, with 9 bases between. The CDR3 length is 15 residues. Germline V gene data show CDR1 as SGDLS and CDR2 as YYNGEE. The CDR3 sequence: CASSADSSTNEKLFF. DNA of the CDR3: TGTGCCAGCAGCGCTGACAGTTCAACTAATGAAAAACTGTTTTTT.

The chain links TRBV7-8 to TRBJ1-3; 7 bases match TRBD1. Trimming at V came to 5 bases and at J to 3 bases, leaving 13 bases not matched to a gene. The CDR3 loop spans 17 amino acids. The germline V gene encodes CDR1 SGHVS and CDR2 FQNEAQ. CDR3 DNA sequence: TGTGCCAGCAGCCCTGCCCGGGAGGGGGCATTTGGAAACACCATATATTTT. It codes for CASSPAREGAFGNTIYF. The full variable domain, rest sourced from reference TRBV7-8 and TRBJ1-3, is GAGVSQSPRYKVAKRGQDVALRCDPISGHVSLFWYQQALGQGPEFLTYFQNEAQLDKSGLPSDRFFAERPEGSVSTLKIQRTQQEDSAVYLCASSPAREGAFGNTIYFGEGSWLTVV.

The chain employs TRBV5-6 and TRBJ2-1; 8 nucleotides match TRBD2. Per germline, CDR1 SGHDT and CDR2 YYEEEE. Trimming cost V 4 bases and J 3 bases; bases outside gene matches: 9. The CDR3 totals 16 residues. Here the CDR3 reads CASSPNPSGYYNEQFF. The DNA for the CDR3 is TGTGCCAGCAGCCCTAACCCTAGCGGGTACTACAATGAGCAGTTCTTC.